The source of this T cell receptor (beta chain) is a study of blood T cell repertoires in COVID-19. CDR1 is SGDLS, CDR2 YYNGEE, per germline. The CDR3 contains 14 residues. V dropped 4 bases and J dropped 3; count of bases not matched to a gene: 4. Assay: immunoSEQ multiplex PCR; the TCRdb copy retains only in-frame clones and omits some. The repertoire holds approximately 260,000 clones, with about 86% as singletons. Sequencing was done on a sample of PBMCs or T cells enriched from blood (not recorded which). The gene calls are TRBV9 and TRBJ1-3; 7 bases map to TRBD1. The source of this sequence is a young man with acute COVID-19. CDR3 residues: CASSTNRGGNTIYF. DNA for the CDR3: TGTGCCAGCAGCACCAACAGGGGTGGAAACACCATATATTTT.